This T cell receptor (beta chain) was recovered during a study of a mutant IDH1 vaccine in newly diagnosed glioma. On the study more broadly: Patients, over weeks 1, 3, 5, 7, 11, 15, 19 and 23, received a total of eight vaccinations. Patients received vaccination from 4-6 weeks after radiotherapy alone, or with temozolomide cycles.

Only in-frame clones appear in the TCRdb table, and some are missing; sequencing was by immunoSEQ multiplex PCR. The sample gives over 35,000 clones, roughly 80% of which show up once; about 2.2% is in the top ten. Regarding time point: week 23, last vaccination. Every single dose of the vaccine, 300 ug of mutant IDH1 20-mer peptide, came with topical imiquimod. Each astrocytoma in the donors was new, WHO grade 3 or 4, IDH1-mutant and ATRX-lost. Broader study findings: Any relationship between pseudoprogression and changes in top peripheral T cell clonotypes seemed absent.

Remarks on this clone: What it binds is not known.

Sequences were derived from PBMCs, sampled from a glioma patient whose treatment included an IDH1 peptide vaccine. The TCR originated in a woman aged 18-30 years with glioma. Some clones in this sample may be carry-over from other donors' samples.

The CDR3 DNA reads as TGTGCCAGCAGCAAAGAGTGTGAGGTCGTGTACCAAGAGACCCAGTACTTC. As protein: CASSKECEVVYQETQYF. The chain couples TRBV21-1 to TRBJ2-5; TRBD2 is the table's D call and was not checked against the DNA. TRBV21-1 is marked as a pseudogene. The CDR3 has 17 residues.